These T cell receptor beta chains were read from a single sample in a study of a mutant IDH1 vaccine in newly diagnosed glioma. These receptors lack a known antigen. Some clones are missing from TCRdb's copy, which holds only in-frame ones; the method was immunoSEQ multiplex PCR. The sample contains about 53,000 clones, 80% to 85% of which appear only once. The sample consisted of PBMCs, taken from a glioma patient whose treatment included an IDH1 peptide vaccine. Receptors were obtained from a woman in her 40s with glioma. Some clones in this sample may be carry-over from other donors' samples. The CDR3 runs from the conserved cysteine through the conserved F or W. The order of the fields is D gene, clone size, V gene, J gene, CDR3 protein, CDR3 DNA. The D gene is left open where the match is weak. Rows may omit the clone size; those that give it use once, few, many or a size class.

d_gene: .; abundance: .; v_gene: TRBV2; j_gene: TRBJ2-7; CDR3aa: CASSEYYEQYF; CDR3nt: TGTGCCAGCAGTGAGTACTACGAGCAGTACTTC
d_gene: .; abundance: .; v_gene: TRBV11-3; j_gene: TRBJ2-1; CDR3aa: CASSYGYNEQFF; CDR3nt: TGTGCCAGCAGCTATGGCTACAATGAGCAGTTCTTC
d_gene: .; abundance: .; v_gene: TRBV30; j_gene: TRBJ2-1; CDR3aa: CAWIERDEQFF; CDR3nt: TGTGCCTGGATCGAGAGGGATGAGCAGTTCTTC
d_gene: .; abundance: .; v_gene: TRBV19; j_gene: TRBJ1-1; CDR3aa: CASNGGEDTEAFF; CDR3nt: TGTGCCAGTAATGGGGGGGAGGACACTGAAGCTTTCTTT
d_gene: .; abundance: few; v_gene: TRBV29-1; j_gene: TRBJ2-1; CDR3aa: CSVANNEQFF; CDR3nt: TGCAGCGTTGCAAACAATGAGCAGTTCTTC
d_gene: TRBD2; abundance: .; v_gene: TRBV25-1; j_gene: TRBJ2-3; CDR3aa: CASSEAGGQVDTQYF; CDR3nt: TGTGCCAGCAGTGAGGCGGGGGGACAAGTAGATACGCAGTATTTT
d_gene: .; abundance: .; v_gene: TRBV20-1; j_gene: TRBJ1-3; CDR3aa: CSARARNTIYF; CDR3nt: TGCAGTGCTAGGGCGAGAAACACCATATATTTT
d_gene: .; abundance: .; v_gene: TRBV2; j_gene: TRBJ2-5; CDR3aa: CASSEGETQYF; CDR3nt: TGTGCCAGCAGTGAAGGGGAGACCCAGTACTTC
d_gene: TRBD1; abundance: .; v_gene: TRBV6-4; j_gene: TRBJ1-2; CDR3aa: CASTLTGTVGNYGYTF; CDR3nt: TGTGCCAGCACTCTAACAGGGACAGTGGGGAACTATGGCTACACCTTC
d_gene: .; abundance: .; v_gene: TRBV29-1; j_gene: TRBJ1-2; CDR3aa: CSVWEGGYTF; CDR3nt: TGCAGCGTTTGGGAAGGTGGCTACACCTTC
d_gene: .; abundance: once; v_gene: TRBV18; j_gene: TRBJ1-4; CDR3aa: CASSRDINEKLFF; CDR3nt: TGTGCCAGCTCAAGGGACATCAATGAAAAACTGTTTTTT
d_gene: TRBD2; abundance: .; v_gene: TRBV7-2; j_gene: TRBJ2-3; CDR3aa: CASSSGLAGKGDTQYF; CDR3nt: TGTGCCAGCAGCTCCGGACTAGCGGGGAAGGGAGATACGCAGTATTTT
d_gene: .; abundance: few; v_gene: TRBV6-1; j_gene: TRBJ1-1; CDR3aa: CAIRPPEAFF; CDR3nt: TGTGCCATCCGCCCCCCTGAAGCTTTCTTT
d_gene: .; abundance: .; v_gene: TRBV30; j_gene: TRBJ1-1; CDR3aa: CAWSPPDRRGAEAFF; CDR3nt: TGTGCCTGGAGTCCACCAGACAGGCGGGGGGCTGAAGCTTTCTTT
d_gene: .; abundance: .; v_gene: TRBV29-1; j_gene: TRBJ1-3; CDR3aa: CSVVTTVSGNTIYF; CDR3nt: TGCAGCGTTGTTACCACCGTCAGTGGAAACACCATATATTTT
d_gene: TRBD2; abundance: few; v_gene: TRBV5-1; j_gene: TRBJ2-5; CDR3aa: CASSLDGLAGIETQYF; CDR3nt: TGCGCCAGCAGCTTGGATGGGCTAGCGGGGATTGAGACCCAGTACTTC
d_gene: .; abundance: .; v_gene: TRBV23-1; j_gene: TRBJ1-1; CDR3aa: CASSQGGRVPTKDTEAFF; CDR3nt: TGCGCCAGCAGTCAAGGGGGCAGGGTCCCCACCAAGGACACTGAAGCTTTCTTT
d_gene: .; abundance: .; v_gene: TRBV19; j_gene: TRBJ1-3; CDR3aa: CASSIYAGFTGNTIYF; CDR3nt: TGTGCCAGTAGTATATATGCTGGGTTCACTGGAAACACCATATATTTT
d_gene: .; abundance: .; v_gene: TRBV27; j_gene: TRBJ1-3; CDR3aa: CASREGERGSGNTIYF; CDR3nt: TGTGCCAGCAGAGAAGGGGAGCGGGGCTCTGGAAACACCATATATTTT
d_gene: TRBD2; abundance: .; v_gene: TRBV19; j_gene: TRBJ2-2; CDR3aa: CASSSAGGITGELFF; CDR3nt: TGTGCCAGTAGTTCAGCGGGGGGTATCACCGGGGAGCTGTTTTTT
d_gene: TRBD1; abundance: .; v_gene: TRBV19; j_gene: TRBJ1-1; CDR3aa: CASINRGLLNTEAFF; CDR3nt: TGTGCCAGTATAAACAGGGGGCTTCTGAACACTGAAGCTTTCTTT
d_gene: .; abundance: once; v_gene: TRBV21-1; j_gene: TRBJ1-4; CDR3aa: CASPSTGGEEKLFF; CDR3nt: TGTGCCAGCCCATCGACAGGGGGGGAAGAAAAACTGTTTTTT
d_gene: .; abundance: .; v_gene: TRBV7-7; j_gene: TRBJ1-1; CDR3aa: CASSPHRDHTEAFF; CDR3nt: TGTGCTAGCAGCCCTCACAGGGACCACACTGAAGCTTTCTTT
d_gene: .; abundance: .; v_gene: TRBV6-6; j_gene: TRBJ1-2; CDR3aa: CASSLELNYGYTF; CDR3nt: TGTGCCAGCAGTTTAGAGCTTAACTATGGCTACACCTTC
d_gene: .; abundance: .; v_gene: TRBV2; j_gene: TRBJ2-5; CDR3aa: CASSEWRAQETQYF; CDR3nt: TGTGCCAGCAGTGAATGGCGAGCCCAAGAGACCCAGTACTTC
d_gene: TRBD1; abundance: .; v_gene: TRBV5-1; j_gene: TRBJ2-5; CDR3aa: CASSSGQGDQETQYF; CDR3nt: TGCGCCAGCAGCTCCGGACAGGGGGATCAAGAGACCCAGTACTTC
d_gene: .; abundance: once; v_gene: TRBV7-9; j_gene: TRBJ1-1; CDR3aa: CASSYTPDRSTEAFF; CDR3nt: TGTGCCAGCAGCTATACACCGGACAGATCCACTGAAGCTTTCTTT
d_gene: .; abundance: .; v_gene: TRBV18; j_gene: TRBJ2-7; CDR3aa: CASSPLPDSGTYEQYF; CDR3nt: TGTGCCAGCTCACCACTTCCGGACTCGGGGACCTACGAGCAGTACTTC
d_gene: .; abundance: once; v_gene: TRBV18; j_gene: TRBJ1-3; CDR3aa: CASSQGGSGNTIYF; CDR3nt: TGTGCCAGCTCACAAGGGGGCTCTGGAAACACCATATATTTT
d_gene: .; abundance: .; v_gene: TRBV30; j_gene: TRBJ1-3; CDR3aa: CAWSLGGVSSGNTIYF; CDR3nt: TGTGCCTGGAGTCTCGGCGGGGTGTCCTCTGGAAACACCATATATTTT
d_gene: .; abundance: .; v_gene: TRBV4-1; j_gene: TRBJ1-1; CDR3aa: CASSQDASRLVNTEAFF; CDR3nt: TGCGCCAGCAGCCAAGATGCGTCCCGACTAGTAAACACTGAAGCTTTCTTT
d_gene: TRBD1; abundance: .; v_gene: TRBV7-2; j_gene: TRBJ2-3; CDR3aa: CASSLISGGWGDTQYF; CDR3nt: TGTGCCAGCAGCTTAATATCAGGGGGCTGGGGAGATACGCAGTATTTT
d_gene: .; abundance: .; v_gene: TRBV21-1; j_gene: TRBJ1-6; CDR3aa: CASNDRGPVYNSPLHF; CDR3nt: TGTGCCAGCAACGACAGGGGCCCCGTCTATAATTCACCCCTCCACTTT
d_gene: TRBD1; abundance: .; v_gene: TRBV4-2; j_gene: TRBJ1-2; CDR3aa: CASSQDPGQGNNYGYTF; CDR3nt: TGTGCCAGCAGCCAAGATCCGGGACAGGGGAATAACTATGGCTACACCTTC
d_gene: .; abundance: few; v_gene: TRBV7-6; j_gene: TRBJ1-5; CDR3aa: CASSLAGDQPQHF; CDR3nt: TGTGCCAGCAGCTTAGCGGGCGATCAGCCCCAGCATTTT
d_gene: .; abundance: .; v_gene: TRBV29-1; j_gene: TRBJ2-1; CDR3aa: CSVPSLGSEQFF; CDR3nt: TGCAGCGTGCCTAGCCTGGGGAGTGAGCAGTTCTTC
d_gene: TRBD1; abundance: .; v_gene: TRBV29-1; j_gene: TRBJ2-5; CDR3aa: CSVRQGANQETQYF; CDR3nt: TGCAGCGTGCGACAGGGGGCGAATCAAGAGACCCAGTACTTC